This TCR beta chain was retrieved from a study of technical replicates of blood from several donors. The CDR3 covers 12 residues. Germline loops: CDR1 SGHTA, CDR2 FQGNSA. The V end was cut by 5 bases, the J end by 2 bases, with 7 bases between. Produced via immunoSEQ multiplex PCR; TCRdb's table is partial and in-frame only. The sample lists some 62,000 clones, 70% to 90% seen once, with roughly 5.2% in the top ten. The V call is TRBV7-2, the J call TRBJ2-7; maybe TRBD2 (5 bases). Sequencing was performed on PBMCs. This receptor was obtained from a human donor in good health. Some clones in this sample may be carry-over from other donors' samples. CDR3 coding DNA: TGTGCCAGCAGCCGGGATGCCTACGAGCAGTACTTC. This codes for CASSRDAYEQYF.